This T cell receptor (beta chain) emerged from a study of CD8 T cells in Susac syndrome. Study in general: Among the sequenced Susac syndrome patients, 5 or 6 had active disease while fewer than 10 were in remission. General observations from the study: In Susac patients, clonal expansion was not detected in CD4+ cells.

Germline CDR1 and CDR2: MNHNS and SASEGT. The CDR3 has 16 amino acids. V dropped 6 bases and J dropped 2; count of bases not matched to a gene: 12. A word on this clonotype: Its antigen remains unidentified.

Each Susac syndrome patient had definite or probable disease by recently defined criteria. cDNA came from approximately 0.5 to 1 ug RNA primed by random hexamers. TCRdb itself ran the immunoSEQ multiplex PCR reads through MiXCR, one entry per CDR3 protein. The top ten hold 0.13% to 0.15% of the sample, which has 120,000 or so distinct CDR3 sequences, under 96% seen once. Sequenced input: CD4+ T cells from PBMCs. The chain carries TRBV6-1 and TRBJ2-7; TRBD2 aligns across 8 bases. The TCR originated in a human donor with Susac syndrome. CDR3 loop: CASSHQSTSGPYEQYF. The CDR3 bases are TGTGCCAGCAGCCACCAAAGCACTAGCGGCCCCTACGAGCAGTACTTC.